The rows below give T cell receptor beta chains drawn from one sample of a study of response to subunit inactivated influenza vaccine. One entry per CDR3 protein results from TCRdb running MiXCR on the RT-PCR reads. Among roughly 710,000 distinct CDR3 sequences, 12% to 15% were seen once, and the ten largest hold 6.5% to 8%. Material: PBMCs from blood, obtained around two weeks before vaccination. The receptors come from a man aged 45-65 years who received an inactivated influenza vaccine. Both conserved end residues are part of each CDR3. A D gene is named only where the DNA matches it firmly. Not every row has a clone size; where given, it reads once, few, many or a size class.

D: .
V: TRBV12-3/TRBV12-4
J: TRBJ2-3
size: few
CDR3: CASSPLFTDTQYF
DNA: TGTGCCAGCAGTCCCCTTTTTACAGATACGCAGTATTTT

D: .
V: TRBV3-1
J: TRBJ2-6
size: .
CDR3: CASSQGTGFPGANVLTF
DNA: TGTGCCAGCAGCCAAGGAACAGGGTTCCCCGGGGCCAACGTCCTGACTTTC

D: .
V: TRBV9
J: TRBJ2-7
size: .
CDR3: CASSVGTWGEQYF
DNA: TGTGCCAGCAGCGTAGGGACCTGGGGGGAGCAGTACTTC

D: TRBD1
V: TRBV18
J: TRBJ1-4
size: few
CDR3: CASSPGTGLSGEKLFF
DNA: TGTGCCAGCTCACCGGGGACAGGTCTCTCGGGTGAAAAACTGTTTTTT

D: TRBD1
V: TRBV6-1
J: TRBJ1-2
size: few
CDR3: CASSESNRGRGYTF
DNA: TGTGCCAGCAGTGAAAGTAACAGGGGCCGAGGCTACACCTTC

D: .
V: TRBV20-1
J: TRBJ2-3
size: many
CDR3: CSANRPGTDTQYF
DNA: TGCAGTGCTAACCGACCAGGGACAGATACGCAGTATTTT

D: .
V: TRBV20-1
J: TRBJ2-7
size: .
CDR3: CSARSGYSYEQYF
DNA: TGCAGTGCTAGATCTGGCTACTCCTACGAGCAGTACTTC

D: TRBD1
V: TRBV7-9
J: TRBJ1-1
size: few
CDR3: CASSPPSGGNTEAFF
DNA: TGTGCCAGCAGTCCGCCCTCAGGGGGTAACACTGAAGCTTTCTTT

D: TRBD1
V: TRBV4-1
J: TRBJ1-4
size: .
CDR3: CASSPPRSGGDEKLFF
DNA: TGCGCCAGCAGCCCACCCCGGTCAGGGGGTGATGAAAAACTGTTTTTT

D: .
V: TRBV12-3/TRBV12-4
J: TRBJ1-5
size: many
CDR3: CASSWDGINQPQHF
DNA: TGTGCCAGCAGTTGGGACGGAATCAATCAGCCCCAGCATTTT

D: .
V: TRBV20-1
J: TRBJ2-1
size: .
CDR3: CSASGTTQREYNEQFF
DNA: TGCAGTGCTAGCGGGACCACCCAAAGAGAGTACAATGAGCAGTTCTTC

D: TRBD2
V: TRBV20-1
J: TRBJ2-1
size: many
CDR3: CSAGGGGNEQFF
DNA: TGCAGTGCTGGTGGCGGGGGAAATGAGCAGTTCTTC

D: TRBD1
V: TRBV4-3
J: TRBJ1-1
size: .
CDR3: CASSQEGRGSTEAFF
DNA: TGCGCCAGCAGCCAAGAAGGCAGGGGGAGTACTGAAGCTTTCTTT

D: .
V: TRBV2
J: TRBJ2-7
size: many
CDR3: CASRTDSYEQYF
DNA: TGTGCCAGCAGGACAGACTCCTACGAGCAGTACTTC

D: TRBD1
V: TRBV10-3
J: TRBJ1-2
size: few
CDR3: CAISETGQGEGYTF
DNA: TGTGCCATCAGTGAGACCGGACAGGGAGAGGGCTACACCTTC

D: TRBD1
V: TRBV14
J: TRBJ2-3
size: .
CDR3: CASSPGTGGITDTQYF
DNA: TGTGCCAGCAGCCCCGGGACAGGGGGAATCACAGATACGCAGTATTTT

D: .
V: TRBV28
J: TRBJ1-5
size: many
CDR3: CASSLSGRGGQPQHF
DNA: TGTGCCAGCAGTTTAAGTGGCAGGGGAGGTCAGCCCCAGCATTTT

D: .
V: TRBV29-1
J: TRBJ1-1
size: .
CDR3: CSVQTTREGTEAFF
DNA: TGCAGCGTTCAAACTACAAGGGAGGGCACTGAAGCTTTCTTT

D: .
V: TRBV7-2
J: TRBJ1-5
size: many
CDR3: CASSLAMGGQPQHF
DNA: TGTGCCAGCAGCTTAGCTATGGGAGGTCAGCCCCAGCATTTT

D: .
V: TRBV20-1
J: TRBJ1-2
size: .
CDR3: CSASHGVYGYTF
DNA: TGCAGTGCTAGCCACGGGGTATATGGCTACACCTTC

D: .
V: TRBV7-9
J: TRBJ2-3
size: few
CDR3: CASREGVDTQYF
DNA: TGTGCCAGCAGGGAAGGGGTGGATACGCAGTATTTT

D: TRBD1
V: TRBV7-9
J: TRBJ1-2
size: many
CDR3: CASSESGTGDGYTF
DNA: TGTGCCAGCAGCGAATCCGGGACAGGGGATGGCTACACCTTC

D: .
V: TRBV4-1
J: TRBJ2-7
size: .
CDR3: CASSHPMAGDEQYF
DNA: TGCGCCAGCAGCCACCCAATGGCAGGAGACGAGCAGTACTTC

D: TRBD1
V: TRBV20-1
J: TRBJ1-2
size: .
CDR3: CSKAGTGRVGYTF
DNA: TGCAGCAAAGCCGGGACAGGACGGGTAGGCTACACCTTC

D: TRBD1
V: TRBV27
J: TRBJ2-1
size: .
CDR3: CASSPTTGGASYNEQFF
DNA: TGTGCCAGCAGTCCCACGACAGGGGGCGCCTCCTACAATGAGCAGTTCTTC

D: .
V: TRBV5-5
J: TRBJ2-1
size: few
CDR3: CASSWWLGNEQFF
DNA: TGTGCCAGCAGCTGGTGGTTGGGTAATGAGCAGTTCTTC

D: .
V: TRBV10-3
J: TRBJ1-3
size: few
CDR3: CAMGRPNSGNTIYF
DNA: TGTGCCATGGGGCGTCCGAACTCTGGAAACACCATATATTTT

D: TRBD2
V: TRBV30
J: TRBJ2-1
size: few
CDR3: CAWTRTSGNEQFF
DNA: TGTGCCTGGACACGTACTAGCGGCAATGAGCAGTTCTTC

D: TRBD2
V: TRBV29-1
J: TRBJ2-1
size: .
CDR3: CSVEILAGGRSYNEQFF
DNA: TGCAGCGTTGAAATCTTGGCGGGAGGCCGCTCCTACAATGAGCAGTTCTTC

D: .
V: TRBV7-9
J: TRBJ1-2
size: .
CDR3: CASSLEGRSGYTF
DNA: TGTGCCAGCAGCTTAGAGGGGCGCAGTGGCTACACCTTC

D: TRBD2
V: TRBV28
J: TRBJ2-1
size: .
CDR3: CASSFGRAGVVSYNEQFF
DNA: TGTGCCAGCAGTTTTGGCAGGGCGGGAGTCGTCTCCTACAATGAGCAGTTCTTC

D: TRBD2
V: TRBV18
J: TRBJ2-1
size: few
CDR3: CASSPTSGGPYNEQFF
DNA: TGTGCCAGCTCACCGACTAGCGGCGGACCCTACAATGAGCAGTTCTTC

D: TRBD2
V: TRBV20-1
J: TRBJ2-1
size: many
CDR3: CSASPSGDPNEQFF
DNA: TGCAGTGCTAGTCCCAGCGGGGATCCCAATGAGCAGTTCTTC

D: .
V: TRBV6-1
J: TRBJ2-1
size: few
CDR3: CASSEVRTAGNEQFF
DNA: TGTGCCAGCAGTGAAGTTCGGACGGCCGGCAATGAGCAGTTCTTC

D: TRBD1
V: TRBV12-3/TRBV12-4
J: TRBJ2-3
size: many
CDR3: CASSSTGADTQYF
DNA: TGTGCCAGCAGCTCGACAGGGGCAGATACGCAGTATTTT

D: .
V: TRBV30
J: TRBJ1-2
size: few
CDR3: CAWSVGRVSTF
DNA: TGTGCCTGGAGTGTAGGCAGGGTTTCCACCTTC

D: .
V: TRBV6-1
J: TRBJ2-5
size: .
CDR3: CASTPGATQETQYF
DNA: TGTGCCAGCACCCCGGGAGCTACCCAAGAGACCCAGTACTTC

D: TRBD1
V: TRBV5-1
J: TRBJ2-1
size: .
CDR3: CASSFGTGGYNEQFF
DNA: TGCGCCAGCAGCTTCGGGACAGGGGGTTACAATGAGCAGTTCTTC

D: .
V: TRBV4-2
J: TRBJ2-3
size: few
CDR3: CASSQDSNFITQYF
DNA: TGTGCCAGCAGCCAAGACTCCAACTTTATTACGCAGTATTTT

D: .
V: TRBV9
J: TRBJ2-7
size: .
CDR3: CASSVDSRPSYEQYF
DNA: TGTGCCAGCAGCGTAGACTCGCGCCCCTCCTACGAGCAGTACTTC

D: TRBD2
V: TRBV4-3
J: TRBJ2-1
size: many
CDR3: CASSQLAAGGHFSYNEQFF
DNA: TGCGCCAGCAGCCAGCTTGCGGCGGGGGGCCATTTCTCCTACAATGAGCAGTTCTTC

D: TRBD1
V: TRBV20-1
J: TRBJ2-7
size: few
CDR3: CSASRDSEQYF
DNA: TGCAGTGCTAGCCGGGACAGCGAGCAGTACTTC

D: TRBD1
V: TRBV6-2/TRBV6-3
J: TRBJ2-2
size: few
CDR3: CASKGARVTGELFF
DNA: TGTGCCAGCAAGGGGGCCAGGGTCACCGGGGAGCTGTTTTTT

D: .
V: TRBV7-9
J: TRBJ2-1
size: .
CDR3: CASRGGSNEQFF
DNA: TGTGCCAGCAGGGGAGGTAGCAATGAGCAGTTCTTC

D: TRBD1
V: TRBV20-1
J: TRBJ2-1
size: .
CDR3: CSSVGQGAYNEQFF
DNA: TGCAGCTCAGTGGGACAGGGGGCGTACAATGAGCAGTTCTTC